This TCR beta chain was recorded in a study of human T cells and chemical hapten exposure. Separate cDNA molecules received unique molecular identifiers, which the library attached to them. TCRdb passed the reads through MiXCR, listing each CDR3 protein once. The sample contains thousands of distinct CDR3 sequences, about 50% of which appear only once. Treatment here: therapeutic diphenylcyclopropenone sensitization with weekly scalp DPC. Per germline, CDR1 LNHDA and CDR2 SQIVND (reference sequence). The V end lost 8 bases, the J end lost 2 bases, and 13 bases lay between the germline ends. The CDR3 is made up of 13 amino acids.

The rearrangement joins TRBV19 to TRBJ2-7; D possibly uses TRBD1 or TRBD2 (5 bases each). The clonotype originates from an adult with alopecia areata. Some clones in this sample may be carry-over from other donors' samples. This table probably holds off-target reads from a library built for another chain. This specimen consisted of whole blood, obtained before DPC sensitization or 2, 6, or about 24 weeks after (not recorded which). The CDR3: CASSLGDPYEQYF. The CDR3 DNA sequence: TGTGCCAGTTCTCTTGGGGACCCCTACGAGCAGTACTTC. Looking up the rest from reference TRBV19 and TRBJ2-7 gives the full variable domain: DGGITQSPKYLFRKEGQNVTLSCEQNLNHDAMYWYRQDPGQGLRLIYYSQIVNDFQKGDIAEGYSVSREKKESFPLTVTSAQKNPTAFYLCASSLGDPYEQYFGPGTRLTVT.